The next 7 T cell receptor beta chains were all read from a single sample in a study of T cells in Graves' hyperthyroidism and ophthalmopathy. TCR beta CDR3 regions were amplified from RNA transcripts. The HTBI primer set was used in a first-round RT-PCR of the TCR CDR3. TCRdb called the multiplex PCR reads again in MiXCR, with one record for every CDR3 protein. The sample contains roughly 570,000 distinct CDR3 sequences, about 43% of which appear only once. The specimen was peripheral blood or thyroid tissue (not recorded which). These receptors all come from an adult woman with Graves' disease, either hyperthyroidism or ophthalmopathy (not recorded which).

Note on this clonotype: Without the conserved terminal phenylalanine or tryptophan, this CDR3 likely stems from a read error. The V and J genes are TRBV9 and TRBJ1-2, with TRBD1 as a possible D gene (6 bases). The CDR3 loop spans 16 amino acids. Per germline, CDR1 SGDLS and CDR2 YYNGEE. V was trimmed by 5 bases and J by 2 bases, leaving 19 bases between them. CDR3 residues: CASSLGSGVGNYGYTL. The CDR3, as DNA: TGTGCCAGCAGTTTAGGTTCAGGGGTCGGCAACTATGGCTACACCCTC.

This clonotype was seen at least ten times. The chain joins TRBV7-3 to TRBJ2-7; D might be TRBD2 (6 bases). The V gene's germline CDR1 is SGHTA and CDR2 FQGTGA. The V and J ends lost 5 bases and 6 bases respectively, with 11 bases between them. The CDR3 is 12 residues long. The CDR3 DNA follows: TGTGCCAGCAGCACTGCGGGGTCCGAGCAGTACTTC. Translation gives CASSTAGSEQYF.

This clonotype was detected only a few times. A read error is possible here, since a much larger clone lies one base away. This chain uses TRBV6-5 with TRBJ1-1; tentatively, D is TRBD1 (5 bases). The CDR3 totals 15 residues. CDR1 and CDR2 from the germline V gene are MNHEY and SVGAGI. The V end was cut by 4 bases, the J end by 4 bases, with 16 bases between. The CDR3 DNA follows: TGTGCCAGCAGTTCCTCGGATAGGGGACGCACTGAAGCTTTCTTT. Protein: CASSSSDRGRTEAFF.

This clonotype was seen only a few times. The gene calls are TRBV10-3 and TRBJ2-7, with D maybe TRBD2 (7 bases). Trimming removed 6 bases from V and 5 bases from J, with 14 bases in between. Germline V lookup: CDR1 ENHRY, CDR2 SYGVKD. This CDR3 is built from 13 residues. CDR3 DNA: TGTGCCATCAGGGGAGGGACATTCGACGAGCAGTACTTC. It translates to CAIRGGTFDEQYF.

The CDR3 nucleotides read TGTGCCAGCAGCGTAGCGACAGAGAGAAACACCATATATTTT. Its translation: CASSVATERNTIYF. The chain combines TRBV9 with TRBJ1-3; perhaps TRBD1 as D (5 bases). The CDR3 totals 14 residues. CDR1 and CDR2 (germline): SGDLS, YYNGEE. Between the trimmed V and J ends, which lost 0 bases and 5 bases, there was a span of 9 bases.

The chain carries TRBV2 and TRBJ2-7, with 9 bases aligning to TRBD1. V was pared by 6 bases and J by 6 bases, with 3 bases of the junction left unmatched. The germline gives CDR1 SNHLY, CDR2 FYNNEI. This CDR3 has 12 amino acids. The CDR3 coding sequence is TGTGCCAGCAGGGGGACAGGGTGCGAGCAGTACTTC. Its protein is CASRGTGCEQYF.

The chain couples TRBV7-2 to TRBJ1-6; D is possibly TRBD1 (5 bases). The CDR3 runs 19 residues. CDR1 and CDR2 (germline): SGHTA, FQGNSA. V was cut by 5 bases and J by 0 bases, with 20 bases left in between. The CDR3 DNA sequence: TGTGCCAGCAGCCGACCCGGTGGGGGAACAGGCTCCTATAATTCACCCCTCCACTTT. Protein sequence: CASSRPGGGTGSYNSPLHF.